This TCR beta chain emerged from a study of blood T cell repertoires in COVID-19. Whole-study context: Sample material is recorded as cDNA or gDNA derived from T cells, B-cell-depleted T cells, or PBMCs.

Clones were sequenced by immunoSEQ multiplex PCR, and TCRdb holds only the in-frame ones, with some missing. The table records 150,000 or so clones, about 86% of them present only once. This CDR3 has 15 amino acids. V was clipped by 0 bases and J by 4 bases, with 14 bases between them. Per germline, CDR1 SGHRS and CDR2 YFSETQ. The sequenced sample consisted of peripheral blood. The chain carries TRBV5-1 and TRBJ2-7, with a weak D call TRBD2 (7 bases). The clonotype was recovered from a woman aged 70-85 years with COVID-19, enrolled during active disease. CDR3 DNA sequence: TGCGCCAGCAGCTTGGAGCCGGGGGGCCAGTACGAGCAGTACTTC. Translation gives CASSLEPGGQYEQYF.